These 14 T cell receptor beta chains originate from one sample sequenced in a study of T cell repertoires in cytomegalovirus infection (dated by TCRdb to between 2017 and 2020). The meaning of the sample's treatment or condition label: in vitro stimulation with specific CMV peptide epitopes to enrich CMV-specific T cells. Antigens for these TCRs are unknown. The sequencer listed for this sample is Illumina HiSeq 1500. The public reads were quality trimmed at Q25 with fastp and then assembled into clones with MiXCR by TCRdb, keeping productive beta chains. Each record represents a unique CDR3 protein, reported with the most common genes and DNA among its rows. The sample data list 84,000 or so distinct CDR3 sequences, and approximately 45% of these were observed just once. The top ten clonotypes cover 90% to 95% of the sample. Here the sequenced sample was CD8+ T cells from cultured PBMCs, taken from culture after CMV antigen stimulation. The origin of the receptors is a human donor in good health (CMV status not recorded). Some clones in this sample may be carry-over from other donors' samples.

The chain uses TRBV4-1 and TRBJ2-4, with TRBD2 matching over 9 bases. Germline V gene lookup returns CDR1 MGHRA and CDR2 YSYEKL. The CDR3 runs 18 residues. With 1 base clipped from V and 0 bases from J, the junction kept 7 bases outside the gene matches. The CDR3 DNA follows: TGCGCCAGCAGCCAAGCTTTTGTAGCGGGAGTAGCCAAAAACATTCAGTACTTC. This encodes CASSQAFVAGVAKNIQYF.

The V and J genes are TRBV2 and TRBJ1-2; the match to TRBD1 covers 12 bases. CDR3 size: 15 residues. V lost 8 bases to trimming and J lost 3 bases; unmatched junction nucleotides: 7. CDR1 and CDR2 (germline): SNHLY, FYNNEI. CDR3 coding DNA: TGTGCCAGCCTGGGACAGGGGGCGACGGACTATGGCTACACCTTC. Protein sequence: CASLGQGATDYGYTF.

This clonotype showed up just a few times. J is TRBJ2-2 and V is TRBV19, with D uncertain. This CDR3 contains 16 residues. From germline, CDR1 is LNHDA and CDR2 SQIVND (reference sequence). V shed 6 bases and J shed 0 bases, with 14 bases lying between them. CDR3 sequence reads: CASRSRAVANTGELFF. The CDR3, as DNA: TGTGCCAGTAGGAGCCGGGCAGTAGCGAACACCGGGGAGCTGTTTTTT. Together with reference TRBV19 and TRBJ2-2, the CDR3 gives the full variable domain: DGGITQSPKYLFRKEGQNVTLSCEQNLNHDAMYWYRQDPGQGLRLIYYSQIVNDFQKGDIAEGYSVSREKKESFPLTVTSAQKNPTAFYLCASRSRAVANTGELFFGEGSRLTVL.

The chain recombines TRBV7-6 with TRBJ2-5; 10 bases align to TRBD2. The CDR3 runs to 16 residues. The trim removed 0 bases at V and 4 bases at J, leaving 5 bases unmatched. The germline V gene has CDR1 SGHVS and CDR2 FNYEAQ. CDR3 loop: CASSLAPGLAAETQYF. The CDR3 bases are TGTGCCAGCAGCTTAGCCCCAGGACTAGCGGCAGAGACCCAGTACTTC. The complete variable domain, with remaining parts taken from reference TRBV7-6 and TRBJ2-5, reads GAGVSQSPRYKVTKRGQDVALRCDPISGHVSLYWYRQALGQGPEFLTYFNYEAQQDKSGLPNDRFSAERPEGSISTLTIQRTEQRDSAMYRCASSLAPGLAAETQYFGPGTRLLVL.

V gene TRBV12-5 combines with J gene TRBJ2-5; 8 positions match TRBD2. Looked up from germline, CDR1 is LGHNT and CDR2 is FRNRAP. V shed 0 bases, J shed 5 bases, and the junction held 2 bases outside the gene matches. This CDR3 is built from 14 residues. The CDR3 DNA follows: TGTGCTAGTGGTTTGGTTGCGGGAGGCGAGACCCAGTACTTC. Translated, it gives CASGLVAGGETQYF.

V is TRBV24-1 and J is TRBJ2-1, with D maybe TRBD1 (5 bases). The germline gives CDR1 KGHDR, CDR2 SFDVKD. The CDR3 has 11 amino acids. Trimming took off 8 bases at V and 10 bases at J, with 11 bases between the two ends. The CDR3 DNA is TGTGCCACCACCTATGGGGCGGAGCAGTTCTTC. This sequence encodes CATTYGAEQFF.

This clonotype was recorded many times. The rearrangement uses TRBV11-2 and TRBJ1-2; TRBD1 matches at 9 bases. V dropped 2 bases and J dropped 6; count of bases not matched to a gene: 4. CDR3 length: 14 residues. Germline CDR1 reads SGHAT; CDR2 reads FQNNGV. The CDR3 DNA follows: TGTGCCAGCAGCTTAACAGGGGGCATAAATGGCTACACCTTC. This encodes CASSLTGGINGYTF.

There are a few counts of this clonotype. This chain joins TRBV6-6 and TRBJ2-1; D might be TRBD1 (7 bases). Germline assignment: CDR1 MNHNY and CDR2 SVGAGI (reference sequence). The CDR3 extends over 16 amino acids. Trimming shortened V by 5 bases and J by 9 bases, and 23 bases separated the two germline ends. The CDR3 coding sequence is TGTGCCAGCAGTCTCCCAGGGGGGCATAGGAGTGGTGAGCAGTTCTTC. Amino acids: CASSLPGGHRSGEQFF.

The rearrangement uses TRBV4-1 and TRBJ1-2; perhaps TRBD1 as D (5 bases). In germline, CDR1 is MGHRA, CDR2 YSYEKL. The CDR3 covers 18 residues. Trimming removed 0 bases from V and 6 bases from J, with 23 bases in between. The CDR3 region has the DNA TGCGCCAGCAGCCAAGATAAGGGGATGGAGGGAATCAGCCATGGCTACACCTTC. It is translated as CASSQDKGMEGISHGYTF.

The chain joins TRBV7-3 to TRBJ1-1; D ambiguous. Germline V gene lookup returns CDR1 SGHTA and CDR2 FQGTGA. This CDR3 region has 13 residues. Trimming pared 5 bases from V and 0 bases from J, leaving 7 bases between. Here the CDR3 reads CASSLQVNTEAFF. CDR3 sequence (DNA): TGTGCCAGCAGCCTACAAGTGAACACTGAAGCTTTCTTT.

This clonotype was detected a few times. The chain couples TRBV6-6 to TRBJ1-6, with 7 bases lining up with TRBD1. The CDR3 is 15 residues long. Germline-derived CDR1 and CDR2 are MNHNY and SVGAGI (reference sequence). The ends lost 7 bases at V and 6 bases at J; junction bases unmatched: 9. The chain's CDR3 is CASTPSRQGNSPLHF. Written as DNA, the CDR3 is TGTGCCAGCACTCCCAGTCGACAGGGTAATTCACCCCTCCACTTT.

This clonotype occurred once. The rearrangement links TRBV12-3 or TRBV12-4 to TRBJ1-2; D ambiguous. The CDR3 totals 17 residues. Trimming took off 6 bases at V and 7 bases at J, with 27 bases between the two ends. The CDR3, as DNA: TGTGCCAGCAGCCCAAATGCCGCCGGGAGTTGGGATGGTGGCTACACCTTC. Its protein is CASSPNAAGSWDGGYTF.

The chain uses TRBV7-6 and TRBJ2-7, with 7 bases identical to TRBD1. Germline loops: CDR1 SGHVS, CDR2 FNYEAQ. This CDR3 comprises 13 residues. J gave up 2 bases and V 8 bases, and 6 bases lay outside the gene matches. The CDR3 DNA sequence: TGTGCCAGCGGGTCGGACAGGACCTACGAGCAGTACTTC. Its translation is CASGSDRTYEQYF.

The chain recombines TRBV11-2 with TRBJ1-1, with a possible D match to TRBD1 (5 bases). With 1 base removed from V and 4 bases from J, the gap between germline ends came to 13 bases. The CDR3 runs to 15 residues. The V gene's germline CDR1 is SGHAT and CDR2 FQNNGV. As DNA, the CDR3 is TGTGCCAGCAGCTTAGGCCCCGGGGCTTTCACTGAAGCTTTCTTT. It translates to CASSLGPGAFTEAFF.